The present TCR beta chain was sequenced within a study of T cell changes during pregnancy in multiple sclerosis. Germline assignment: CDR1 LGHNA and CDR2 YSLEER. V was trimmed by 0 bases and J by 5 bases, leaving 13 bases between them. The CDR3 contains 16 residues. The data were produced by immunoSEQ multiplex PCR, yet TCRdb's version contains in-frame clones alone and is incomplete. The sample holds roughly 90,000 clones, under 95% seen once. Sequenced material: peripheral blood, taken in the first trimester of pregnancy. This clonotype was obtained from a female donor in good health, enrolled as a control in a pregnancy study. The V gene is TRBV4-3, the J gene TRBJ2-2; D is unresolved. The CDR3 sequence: CASSQERQIFTGELFF. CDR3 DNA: TGCGCCAGCAGCCAAGAACGTCAGATCTTTACCGGGGAGCTGTTTTTT.